The clone carrying this TCR beta chain qualifies as medium-sized. No antigen is known for it. The V end lost 5 bases, the J end lost 1 base, and 8 bases lay between the germline ends. Germline loops: CDR1 SGHTA, CDR2 FQGNSA. The CDR3 contains 13 residues. The data derive from a study of liver allograft versus peripheral blood T cells. Background on the study: T cell receptor repertoires in transplanted livers were compared with those in recipients' peripheral blood. Points from the study as a whole: Repertoires of T cell receptors that resided inside liver allografts reportedly differed from those in peripheral blood.

MiXCR, applied by TCRdb to the reads, yields one record per CDR3 protein. The table has 8,000 or so distinct CDR3 sequences, around 20% seen once; the top ten hold under 4.5%. The receptor was derived from a human patient who had a liver transplant. The graft donor may have given rise to some T cells. This chain uses TRBV7-2 with TRBJ1-1; D unresolved. CDR3 sequence reads: CASSTHPNTEAFF. CDR3 nucleotides: TGTGCCAGCAGCACTCACCCGAACACTGAAGCTTTCTTT.